Below, one TCR beta chain is given with its context. Its target is unknown. Any history of autoimmune disease or systemic immunosuppression disqualified patients. Blood specimens came from baseline, cycle 4 day 1, and cycle 7 day 1. Some clones are missing from TCRdb's copy, which holds only in-frame ones; the method was immunoSEQ multiplex PCR. This sample has approximately 68,000 clones, with 85% to 90% found just once. Germline lookup yields CDR1 LNHDA and CDR2 SQIVND (reference sequence). This CDR3 is 16 amino acids long. V was pared by 7 bases and J by 0 bases, with 16 bases between. The data derive from a study of OX40 agonist ivuxolimab in advanced cancers. Findings and limits, study-wide: No determination was made of the antigen specificity of the expanded peripheral T cells. More expanded clones were found, on average, in CD8+ than in CD4+ T cells.

This receptor was obtained from an adult with an advanced solid tumor such as melanoma, head and neck, liver or kidney cancer. The chain combines TRBV19 with TRBJ1-5; possibly TRBD1 for D (5 bases). Source: CD4+ or CD8+ T cells sorted from blood, taken in a trial of the OX40 agonist ivuxolimab. The CDR3 spells CASTPGKHRSNQPQHF. CDR3 DNA sequence: TGTGCCAGTACCCCAGGGAAACATCGTAGCAATCAGCCCCAGCATTTT. Looking up the rest from reference TRBV19 and TRBJ1-5 gives the full variable domain: DGGITQSPKYLFRKEGQNVTLSCEQNLNHDAMYWYRQDPGQGLRLIYYSQIVNDFQKGDIAEGYSVSREKKESFPLTVTSAQKNPTAFYLCASTPGKHRSNQPQHFGDGTRLSIL.